The rows below give T cell receptor beta chains drawn from one sample of a study of T cell repertoires in cytomegalovirus infection. One entry per CDR3 protein, called by TCRdb with MiXCR from the reads. The sample has approximately 290,000 distinct CDR3 sequences; more than 20% are singletons. Sequenced material: PBMCs. These TCRs come from a human donor in good health (CMV status not recorded). Some clones in this sample may be carry-over from other donors' samples. The CDR3 runs from the conserved cysteine through the conserved F or W. The D gene is left open where the match is weak. Clone size appears in some rows only: once, few, many, or a class for an expanded clone.

j_call cdr3_length d_call v_call clone_size cdr3_aa cdr3_nt
TRBJ1-5 14 TRBD1 TRBV28 few CASSTGAGLQPQHF TGTGCCAGCAGTACAGGGGCCGGACTTCAGCCCCAGCATTTT
TRBJ2-7 13 TRBD2 TRBV29-1 - CSVGMGGKYEQYF TGCAGCGTTGGTATGGGAGGGAAGTACGAGCAGTACTTC
TRBJ1-1 11 - TRBV7-2 many CASSRKTEAFF TGTGCCAGCAGTCGGAAGACTGAAGCTTTCTTT
TRBJ2-7 15 TRBD2 TRBV7-6 - CASSNRGRSSDEQYF TGTGCCAGCAGCAACCGCGGGAGATCATCAGACGAGCAGTACTTC
TRBJ1-5 15 - TRBV7-6 - CASSSAWESNQPQHF TGTGCCAGCAGCTCGGCCTGGGAGAGCAATCAGCCCCAGCATTTT
TRBJ2-1 14 - TRBV5-1 - CASNKVPENNEQFF TGCGCCAGCAACAAGGTGCCTGAGAACAATGAGCAGTTCTTC
TRBJ1-5 12 - TRBV6-6 few CASRGEGQPQHF TGTGCCAGCAGAGGTGAGGGGCAGCCCCAGCATTTT
TRBJ1-1 13 - TRBV28 - CASRARGNTEAFF TGTGCCAGCAGAGCGAGGGGCAACACTGAAGCTTTCTTT
TRBJ2-3 16 TRBD2 TRBV24-1 - CATSDPGLAGGNTQYF TGTGCCACCAGTGACCCGGGACTAGCGGGGGGGAATACGCAGTATTTT
TRBJ2-7 14 TRBD1 TRBV28 few CASSLWQGAYEQYF TGTGCCAGCAGTTTGTGGCAGGGGGCCTACGAGCAGTACTTC
TRBJ2-2 16 - TRBV29-1 few CSVKIGGGYNTGELFF TGCAGCGTGAAAATAGGGGGGGGTTACAACACCGGGGAGCTGTTTTTT
TRBJ2-7 14 TRBD2 TRBV7-2 many CASLGGVTSYEQYF TGTGCCAGCCTTGGGGGGGTAACTTCCTACGAGCAGTACTTC
TRBJ1-1 14 - TRBV4-3 - CASSQDARDTEAFF TGCGCCAGCAGCCAAGATGCGCGGGACACTGAAGCTTTCTTT
TRBJ1-3 15 - TRBV7-2 - CASSPQGPSGNTIYF TGTGCCAGCAGCCCACAGGGTCCCTCTGGAAACACCATATATTTT
TRBJ2-2 15 - TRBV7-3 - CASSLDVGNTGELFF TGTGCCAGCAGCTTAGATGTGGGGAACACCGGGGAGCTGTTTTTT
TRBJ1-4 12 - TRBV7-9 - CASSSPREKLFF TGTGCCAGCAGCTCGCCCAGGGAAAAACTGTTTTTT
TRBJ2-7 14 - TRBV2 few CASSGAVTSYEQYF TGTGCCAGCAGTGGGGCCGTAACCTCCTACGAGCAGTACTTC
TRBJ2-3 15 TRBD2 TRBV7-2 many CASSPTSGRIDTQYF TGTGCCAGCAGCCCGACTAGCGGGAGGATAGATACGCAGTATTTT
TRBJ2-5 15 - TRBV30 - CAWSARDPSVKTQYF TGTGCCTGGAGTGCCCGGGACCCCTCCGTGAAGACCCAGTACTTC
TRBJ1-5 13 - TRBV2 - CASSPGDNQPQHF TGTGCCAGCAGTCCGGGGGACAATCAGCCCCAGCATTTT
TRBJ2-7 15 - TRBV9 few CASSVEGIFSYEQYF TGTGCCAGCAGCGTAGAGGGCATCTTCTCCTACGAGCAGTACTTC
TRBJ1-4 13 - TRBV2 - CASSDWSNEKLFF TGTGCCAGCAGTGATTGGTCTAATGAAAAACTGTTTTTT
TRBJ1-2 12 - TRBV28 - CASRGSNYGYTF TGTGCCAGCAGAGGATCTAACTATGGCTACACCTTC